The rows below give T cell receptor beta chains drawn from one sample of a study of cytomegalovirus exposure and HLA in healthy donors. Some clones are missing from TCRdb's copy, which holds only in-frame ones; the method was immunoSEQ multiplex PCR. The sample carries under 400,000 clones, approximately 85% recorded once. Sequenced material: PBMCs. Receptors originate from a man in his thirties or forties in good health and CMV-seronegative. Each CDR3 is given with its conserved first and last residue. The order of the fields is J gene, V gene, D gene, clone size, CDR3 DNA, CDR3 protein. D genes are given only for firm matches. Size is omitted from some rows. Given values are once, few, many or a class for expanded clones.

TRBJ1-2 TRBV29-1 NA NA TGCAGCGTTGAAGAGGTAACGACGGGTAACTATGGCTACACCTTC CSVEEVTTGNYGYTF
TRBJ2-2 TRBV5-1 NA NA TGCGCCAGCACCGGACAGACGACGAACACCGGGGAGCTGTTTTTT CASTGQTTNTGELFF
TRBJ1-6 TRBV5-5 TRBD1 NA TGTGCCAGCAGCTTGGCGGGACAGGGGAAGTTCTCCTATAATTCACCCCTCCACTTT CASSLAGQGKFSYNSPLHF
TRBJ1-2 TRBV18 TRBD1 NA TGTGCCAGCTCAACACCCACGGGACAGGGTTTTTTTGGCTACACCTTC CASSTPTGQGFFGYTF
TRBJ1-1 TRBV19 NA NA TGTGCCAGTAGTATAGCTCCGAACACTGAAGCTTTCTTT CASSIAPNTEAFF
TRBJ2-7 TRBV11-2 TRBD1 NA TGTGCCAGCAGCACCAAGGACAGGGTAGGTTACGAGCAGTACTTC CASSTKDRVGYEQYF
TRBJ1-2 TRBV5-1 NA NA TGCGCCAGCAGCGTCGCAACAGGATTCTATGGCTACACCTTC CASSVATGFYGYTF
TRBJ2-5 TRBV5-1 NA NA TGCGCCAGCAGTCTACCCCCGGGGGAAGAGACCCAGTACTTC CASSLPPGEETQYF
TRBJ1-5 TRBV18 NA NA TGTGCCAGCTCACCAGGGGGCGGCAATCAGCCCCAGCATTTT CASSPGGGNQPQHF
TRBJ1-1 TRBV6-4 NA NA TGTGCCAGCAGAAACAGCCTGAACACTGAAGCTTTCTTT CASRNSLNTEAFF
TRBJ2-7 TRBV7-2 TRBD2 NA TGTGCCAGCAGCTTCTCGGTTGCGGGGGGAGAGTACGAGCAGTACTTC CASSFSVAGGEYEQYF
TRBJ2-7 TRBV9 TRBD2 NA TGTGCCAGCACCCCTGGGGCTAGCGGGGGGAAATACGAGCAGTACTTC CASTPGASGGKYEQYF
TRBJ2-2 TRBV5-8 TRBD1 NA TGTGCCAGCAGCTTTTTAGTTGGGACAGGCCTGGCCGGGGAGCTGTTTTTT CASSFLVGTGLAGELFF
TRBJ1-4 TRBV19 TRBD1 once TGTGCCAGCCTCTACAGGGGGCGGATAGGGGAAAAACTGTTTTTT CASLYRGRIGEKLFF
TRBJ2-3 TRBV5-6 TRBD1 NA TGTGCCTTCGGGACAGGGGGCACAGATACGCAGTATTTT CAFGTGGTDTQYF
TRBJ2-5 TRBV7-9 NA few TGTGCCAGCAGCTTGTACAGGGATGAAGAGACCCAGTACTTC CASSLYRDEETQYF
TRBJ2-2 TRBV5-6 NA NA TGTGCCAGCAGCTTTACAGGGAGGGACACCGGGGAGCTGTTTTTT CASSFTGRDTGELFF
TRBJ1-5 TRBV6-5 NA NA TGTGCCAGCAGTGCGCGCAGCAATCAGCCCCAGCATTTT CASSARSNQPQHF
TRBJ1-2 TRBV5-6 NA NA TGTGCCAGCAGCCTACTGGACAGACAGCACTATGGCTACACCTTC CASSLLDRQHYGYTF
TRBJ1-3 TRBV18 NA NA TGTGCCAGCTCACCCGCGGGAGGAAACACCATATATTTT CASSPAGGNTIYF
TRBJ1-2 TRBV5-1 NA NA TGCGCCAGCAGCTCTGGAGGGGCCCTAGCTAACTATGGCTACACCTTC CASSSGGALANYGYTF
TRBJ2-7 TRBV5-6 TRBD2 NA TGTGCCAGCAGCTTACGCGGGGGGCGCTACGAGCAGTACTTC CASSLRGGRYEQYF
TRBJ1-5 TRBV7-6 NA medium-sized TGTGCCAGCAGCTTAGAGGTGGGAGGGGGCAATCAGCCCCAGCATTTT CASSLEVGGGNQPQHF
TRBJ2-2 TRBV7-9 NA NA TGTGCCAGCAGCCCCATGTCGGGCACCGGGGAGCTGTTTTTT CASSPMSGTGELFF
TRBJ2-7 TRBV27 NA NA TGTGCCAGCAGGAAGCGAAACTCCTACGAGCAGTACTTC CASRKRNSYEQYF
TRBJ2-7 TRBV19 TRBD1 once TGTGCCAGTCGGAGGACAGGGACCCACGAGCAGTACTTC CASRRTGTHEQYF
TRBJ1-4 TRBV5-5 TRBD1 NA TGTGCCAGCAGCCCAGACAGGGGCGTAGAAAAACTGTTTTTT CASSPDRGVEKLFF
TRBJ2-3 TRBV5-1 TRBD2 NA TGCGCCAGCAGCCAGGGACTAGCGGGGGGGACAGATACGCAGTATTTT CASSQGLAGGTDTQYF
TRBJ1-1 TRBV5-1 TRBD1 NA TGCGCCAGCAGCTTACCCTCGGCAGGGGGAACTGAAGCTTTCTTT CASSLPSAGGTEAFF
TRBJ1-6 TRBV30 NA NA TGTGCCTGGAGGTCCGGGATATCGAGTTCACCCCTCCACTTT CAWRSGISSSPLHF